The 2 T cell receptor beta chains in this list originate from one sample, sequenced in a study of shared clonotypes between healthy human individuals. CD8 cells regarded as naive lacked CD45RO, were positively chosen for CCR7, and omitted terminally differentiated effector memory CD45RA+ cells. Profiling relied on immunoSEQ multiplex PCR, and the TCRdb table lists in-frame clones only, not all of them. The repertoire includes over 2 million clones, just under 95% of them detected once, and around 1.1% sits in the top ten. Sequencing used naive CD8+ T cells sorted from blood. All receptors come from a man between 18 and 35 years old in good health.

The chain links TRBV11-2 to TRBJ2-7; D gene unclear. V gave up 5 bases and J gave up 5 bases, with 7 bases separating them. Germline V gene lookup returns CDR1 SGHAT and CDR2 FQNNGV. The CDR3 length is 11 residues. The CDR3 DNA reads TGTGCCAGCAGCAGCCCAGACGAGCAGTACTTC. It translates to CASSSPDEQYF.

This chain uses TRBV19 with TRBJ1-1; weak D call: TRBD1 (6 bases). CDR3 length equals 15 residues. V lost 6 bases to trimming and J lost 2 bases, with 16 bases between them. Germline assignment: CDR1 LNHDA and CDR2 SQIVND (reference sequence). In nucleotides, the CDR3 is TGTGCCAGTAGCGGATGGACAGAGACTAACACTGAAGCTTTCTTT. Translation gives CASSGWTETNTEAFF.